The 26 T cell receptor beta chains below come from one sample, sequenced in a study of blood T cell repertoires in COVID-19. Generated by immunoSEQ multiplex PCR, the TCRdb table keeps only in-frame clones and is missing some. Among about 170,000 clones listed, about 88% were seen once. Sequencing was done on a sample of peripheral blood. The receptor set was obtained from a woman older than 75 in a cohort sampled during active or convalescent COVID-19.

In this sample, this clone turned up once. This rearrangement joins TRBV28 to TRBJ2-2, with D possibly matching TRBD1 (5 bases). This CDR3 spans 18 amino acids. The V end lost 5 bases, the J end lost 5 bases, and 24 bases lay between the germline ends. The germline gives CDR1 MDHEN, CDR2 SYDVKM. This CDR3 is CASSPPPMTVKGTGELFF. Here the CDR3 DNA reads TGTGCCAGCAGTCCACCCCCCATGACAGTCAAGGGGACCGGGGAGCTGTTTTTT.

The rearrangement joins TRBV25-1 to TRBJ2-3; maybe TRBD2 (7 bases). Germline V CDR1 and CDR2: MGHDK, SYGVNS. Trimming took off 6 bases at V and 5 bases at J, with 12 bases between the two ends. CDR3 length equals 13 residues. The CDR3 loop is CASRGGAIDTQYF. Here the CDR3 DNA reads TGTGCCAGCAGAGGGGGGGCAATAGATACGCAGTATTTT.

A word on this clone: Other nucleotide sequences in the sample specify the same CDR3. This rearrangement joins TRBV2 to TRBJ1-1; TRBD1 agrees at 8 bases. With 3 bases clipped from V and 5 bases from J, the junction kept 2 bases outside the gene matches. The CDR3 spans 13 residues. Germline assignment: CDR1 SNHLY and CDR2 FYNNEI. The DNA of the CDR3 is TGTGCCAGCAGTGACAGGGGGCGAACTGAAGCTTTCTTT. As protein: CASSDRGRTEAFF.

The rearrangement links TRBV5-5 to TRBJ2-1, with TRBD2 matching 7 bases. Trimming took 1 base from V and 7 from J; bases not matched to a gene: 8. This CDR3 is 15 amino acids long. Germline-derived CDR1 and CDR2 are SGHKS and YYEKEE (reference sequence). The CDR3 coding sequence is TGTGCCAGCAGCTTGTTCGGCGGGGGACCTAATGAGCAGTTCTTC. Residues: CASSLFGGGPNEQFF.

CDR3 loop: CASSEDGLRKTQYF. Written as DNA, the CDR3 is TGTGCCAGCAGTGAGGACGGACTTAGAAAGACCCAGTACTTC. The chain combines TRBV28 with TRBJ2-5; a weak D match, TRBD2 (5 bases). V was trimmed by 5 bases and J by 6 bases, leaving 16 bases between them. Germline assignment: CDR1 MDHEN and CDR2 SYDVKM. The CDR3 is made up of 14 amino acids. The full variable domain, with the rest looked up from reference TRBV28 and TRBJ2-5, is DVKVTQSSRYLVKRTGEKVFLECVQDMDHENMFWYRQDPGLGLRLIYFSYDVKMKEKGDIPEGYSVSREKKERFSLILESASTNQTSMYLCASSEDGLRKTQYFGPGTRLLVL.

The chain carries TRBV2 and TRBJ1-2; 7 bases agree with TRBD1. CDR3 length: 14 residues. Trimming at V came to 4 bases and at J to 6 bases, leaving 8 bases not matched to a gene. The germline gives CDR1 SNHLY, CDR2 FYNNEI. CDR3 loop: CASSGQTGFNGYTF. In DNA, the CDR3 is TGTGCCAGCAGTGGCCAGACAGGGTTTAATGGCTACACCTTC.

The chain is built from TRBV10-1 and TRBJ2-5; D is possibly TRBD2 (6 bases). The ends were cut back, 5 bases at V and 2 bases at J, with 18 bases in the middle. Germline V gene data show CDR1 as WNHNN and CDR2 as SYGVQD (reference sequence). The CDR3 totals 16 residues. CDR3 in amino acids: CASSPGTLTSQETQYF. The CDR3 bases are TGCGCCAGCAGTCCGGGGACTCTGACCTCACAAGAGACCCAGTACTTC.

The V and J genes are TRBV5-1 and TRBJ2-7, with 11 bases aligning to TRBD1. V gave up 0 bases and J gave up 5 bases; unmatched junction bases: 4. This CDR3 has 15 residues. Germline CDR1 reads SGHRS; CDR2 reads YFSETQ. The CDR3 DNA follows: TGCGCCAGCAGCTTGGTGGGGACAGGGGGAGACGAGCAGTACTTC. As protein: CASSLVGTGGDEQYF. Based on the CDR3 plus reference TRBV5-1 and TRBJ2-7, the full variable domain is KAGVTQTPRYLIKTRGQQVTLSCSPISGHRSVSWYQQTPGQGLQFLFEYFSETQRNKGNFPGRFSGRQFSNSRSEMNVSTLELGDSALYLCASSLVGTGGDEQYFGPGTRLTVT.

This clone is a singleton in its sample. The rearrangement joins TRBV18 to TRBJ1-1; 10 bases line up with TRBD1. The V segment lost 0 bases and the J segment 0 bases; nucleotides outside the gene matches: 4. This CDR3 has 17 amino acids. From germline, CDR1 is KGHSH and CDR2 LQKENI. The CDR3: CASSPPDRGLMNTEAFF. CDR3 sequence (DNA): TGTGCCAGCTCACCACCGGACAGGGGGTTAATGAACACTGAAGCTTTCTTT.

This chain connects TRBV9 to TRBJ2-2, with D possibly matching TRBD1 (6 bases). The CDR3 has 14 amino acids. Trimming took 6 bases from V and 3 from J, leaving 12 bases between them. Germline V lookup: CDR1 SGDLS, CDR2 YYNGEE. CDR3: CASTVQGDTGELFF. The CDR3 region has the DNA TGTGCCAGCACGGTACAGGGAGACACCGGGGAGCTGTTTTTT.

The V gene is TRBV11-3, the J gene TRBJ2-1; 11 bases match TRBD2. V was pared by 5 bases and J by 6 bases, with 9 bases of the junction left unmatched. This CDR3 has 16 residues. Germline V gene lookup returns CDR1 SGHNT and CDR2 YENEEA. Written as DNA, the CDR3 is TGTGCCAGCAGCCCGGTAGCGGGGGGGCTGGGCAATGAGCAGTTCTTC. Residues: CASSPVAGGLGNEQFF.

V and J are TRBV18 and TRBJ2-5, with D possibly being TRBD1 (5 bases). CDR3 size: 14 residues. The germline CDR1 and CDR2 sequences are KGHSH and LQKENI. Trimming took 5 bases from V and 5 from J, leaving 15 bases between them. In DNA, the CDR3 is TGTGCCAGCTCAAGCCAGGATTCAGGGGAGACCCAGTACTTC. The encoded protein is CASSSQDSGETQYF. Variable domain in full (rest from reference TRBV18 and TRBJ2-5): NAGVMQNPRHLVRRRGQEARLRCSPMKGHSHVYWYRQLPEEGLKFMVYLQKENIIDESGMPKERFSAEFPKEGPSILRIQQVVRGDSAAYFCASSSQDSGETQYFGPGTRLLVL.

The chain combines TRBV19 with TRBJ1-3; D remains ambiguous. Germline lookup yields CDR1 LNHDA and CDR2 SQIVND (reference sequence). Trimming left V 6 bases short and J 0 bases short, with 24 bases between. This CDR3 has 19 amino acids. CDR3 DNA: TGTGCCAGTAGCATTTCGATCCTGAGACACCAGAGCTCTGGAAACACCATATATTTT. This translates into CASSISILRHQSSGNTIYF.

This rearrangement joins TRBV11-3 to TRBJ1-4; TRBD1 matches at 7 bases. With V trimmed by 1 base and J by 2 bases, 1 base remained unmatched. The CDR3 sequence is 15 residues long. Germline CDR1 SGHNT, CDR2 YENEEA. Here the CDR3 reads CASSLGGQTNEKLFF. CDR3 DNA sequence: TGTGCCAGCAGCTTAGGGGGACAGACTAATGAAAAACTGTTTTTT.

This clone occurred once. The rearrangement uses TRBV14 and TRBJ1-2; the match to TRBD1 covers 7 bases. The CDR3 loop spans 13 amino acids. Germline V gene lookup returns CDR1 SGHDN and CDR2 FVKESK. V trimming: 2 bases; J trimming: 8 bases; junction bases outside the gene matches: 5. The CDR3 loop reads CASSQLRQGGYTF. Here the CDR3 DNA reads TGTGCCAGCAGCCAACTCCGACAGGGCGGCTACACCTTC.

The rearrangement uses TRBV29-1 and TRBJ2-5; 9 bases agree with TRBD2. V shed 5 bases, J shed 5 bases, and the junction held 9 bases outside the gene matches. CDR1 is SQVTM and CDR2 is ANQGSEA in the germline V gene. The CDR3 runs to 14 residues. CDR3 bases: TGCAGCGTTAAACCGGGACTAGCATCCGAGACCCAGTACTTC. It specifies CSVKPGLASETQYF.

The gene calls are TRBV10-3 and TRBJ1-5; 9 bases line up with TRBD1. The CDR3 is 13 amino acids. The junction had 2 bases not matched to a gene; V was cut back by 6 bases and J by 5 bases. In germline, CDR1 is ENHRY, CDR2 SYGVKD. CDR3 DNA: TGTGCCATCAGGGACAGGGGAGATCAGCCCCAGCATTTT. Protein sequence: CAIRDRGDQPQHF.

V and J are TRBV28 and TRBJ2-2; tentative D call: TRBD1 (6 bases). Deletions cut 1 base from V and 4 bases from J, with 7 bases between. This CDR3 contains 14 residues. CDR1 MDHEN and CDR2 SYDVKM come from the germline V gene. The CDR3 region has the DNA TGTGCCAGCAGTTTATTCAGGGGCACCGGGGAGCTGTTTTTT. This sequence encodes CASSLFRGTGELFF. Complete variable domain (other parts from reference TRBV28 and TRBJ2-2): DVKVTQSSRYLVKRTGEKVFLECVQDMDHENMFWYRQDPGLGLRLIYFSYDVKMKEKGDIPEGYSVSREKKERFSLILESASTNQTSMYLCASSLFRGTGELFFGEGSRLTVL.

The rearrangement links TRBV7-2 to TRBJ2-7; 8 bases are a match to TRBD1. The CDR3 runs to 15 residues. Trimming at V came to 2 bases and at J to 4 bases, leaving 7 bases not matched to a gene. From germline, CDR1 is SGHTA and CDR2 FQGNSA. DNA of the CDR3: TGTGCCAGCAGCTTAAGAGCAGGGGGCGAATACGAGCAGTACTTC. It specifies CASSLRAGGEYEQYF.

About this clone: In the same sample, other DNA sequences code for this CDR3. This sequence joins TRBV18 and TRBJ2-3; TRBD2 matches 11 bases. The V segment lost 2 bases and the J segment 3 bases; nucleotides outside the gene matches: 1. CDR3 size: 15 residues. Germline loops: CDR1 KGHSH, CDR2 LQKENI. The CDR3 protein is CASSPLAGGTDTQYF. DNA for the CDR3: TGTGCCAGCTCACCATTAGCGGGGGGGACAGATACGCAGTATTTT.

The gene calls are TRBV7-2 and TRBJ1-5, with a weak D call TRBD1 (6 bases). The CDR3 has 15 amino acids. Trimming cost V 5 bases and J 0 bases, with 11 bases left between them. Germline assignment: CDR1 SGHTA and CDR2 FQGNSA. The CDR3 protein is CASSLRQDSNQPQHF. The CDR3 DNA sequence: TGTGCCAGCAGCCTCAGACAGGATAGCAATCAGCCCCAGCATTTT.

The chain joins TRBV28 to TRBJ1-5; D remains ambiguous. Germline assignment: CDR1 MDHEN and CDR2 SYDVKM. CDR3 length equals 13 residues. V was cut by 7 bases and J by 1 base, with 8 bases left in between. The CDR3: CASTPTSNQPQHF. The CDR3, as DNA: TGTGCCAGCACCCCAACAAGCAATCAGCCCCAGCATTTT.

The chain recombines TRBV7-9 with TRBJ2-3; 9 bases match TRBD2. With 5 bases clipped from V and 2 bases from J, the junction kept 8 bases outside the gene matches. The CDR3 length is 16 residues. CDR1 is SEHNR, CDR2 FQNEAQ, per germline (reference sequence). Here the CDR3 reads CASSLRLAETTDTQYF. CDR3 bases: TGTGCCAGCAGCCTAAGACTAGCGGAGACCACAGATACGCAGTATTTT.

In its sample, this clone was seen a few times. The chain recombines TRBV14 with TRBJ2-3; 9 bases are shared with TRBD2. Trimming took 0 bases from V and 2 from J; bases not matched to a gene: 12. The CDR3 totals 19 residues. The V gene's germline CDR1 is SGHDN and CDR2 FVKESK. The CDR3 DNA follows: TGTGCCAGCAGCCAAGATCAGCTGGGTCTAGCGGGAAACACAGATACGCAGTATTTT. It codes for CASSQDQLGLAGNTDTQYF.

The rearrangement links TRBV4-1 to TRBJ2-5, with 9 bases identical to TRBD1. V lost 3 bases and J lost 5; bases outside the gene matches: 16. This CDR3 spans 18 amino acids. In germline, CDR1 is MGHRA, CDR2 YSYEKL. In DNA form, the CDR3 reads TGCGCCAGCAGCCACGAGGTCAGGGTACAGGGGGCTTGGGAGACCCAGTACTTC. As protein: CASSHEVRVQGAWETQYF.

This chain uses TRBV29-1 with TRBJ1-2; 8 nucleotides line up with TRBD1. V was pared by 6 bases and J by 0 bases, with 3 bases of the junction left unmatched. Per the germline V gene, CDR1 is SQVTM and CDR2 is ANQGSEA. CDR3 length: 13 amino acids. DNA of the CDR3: TGCAGCGTCCGGACAGGGACTAACTATGGCTACACCTTC. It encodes CSVRTGTNYGYTF. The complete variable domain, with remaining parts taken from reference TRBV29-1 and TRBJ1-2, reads SAVISQKPSRDICQRGTSLTIQCQVDSQVTMMFWYRQQPGQSLTLIATANQGSEATYESGFVIDKFPISRPNLTFSTLTVSNMSPEDSSIYLCSVRTGTNYGYTFGSGTRLTVV.